Below are 31 T cell receptor beta chains sequenced from a single sample in a study of T cell responses to AZD1222 COVID-19 vaccine. This table comes from immunoSEQ multiplex PCR, and its TCRdb copy is limited to in-frame clones, with some not included. The sample lists 85,000 to 120,000 clones; 84% were seen once. The material was peripheral blood, obtained on day 0 of AZD1222 vaccination. Receptor source: an adult in good health.

Only one count was recorded for this clone. The chain couples TRBV29-1 to TRBJ1-4; 7 bases line up with TRBD1. Germline CDR1 SQVTM, CDR2 ANQGSEA. This CDR3 is built from 15 residues. The trim removed 4 bases at V and 8 bases at J, leaving 13 bases unmatched. The CDR3 DNA reads as TGCAGCGTTGCCCTAAACAGGGGAAGAGGCGAAAAACTGTTTTTT. Protein sequence: CSVALNRGRGEKLFF.

The chain has TRBV12-3 or TRBV12-4 and TRBJ1-2; unclear D gene. V lost 2 bases and J lost 4, with 8 bases in between. The CDR3 loop spans 13 amino acids. In nucleotides, the CDR3 is TGTGCCAGCAGTTTATCCGGGGTCTATGGCTACACCTTC. This gives the protein CASSLSGVYGYTF.

J is TRBJ2-4 and V is TRBV6-5; D may be TRBD1 (5 bases). This CDR3 has 13 amino acids. With 7 bases removed from V and 5 bases from J, the gap between germline ends came to 12 bases. Germline CDR1 and CDR2: MNHEY and SVGAGI. This chain's CDR3 is CASNDTRENIQYF. The CDR3 nucleotides are TGTGCCAGCAACGACACCAGGGAAAACATTCAGTACTTC.

The rearrangement links TRBV19 to TRBJ2-4; 7 bases match TRBD1. Germline lookup yields CDR1 LNHDA and CDR2 SQIVND (reference sequence). The CDR3 has 15 residues. V was pared by 8 bases and J by 9 bases, with 16 bases of the junction left unmatched. In nucleotides, the CDR3 is TGTGCCAGTGAAAGGGGGCACGACACGTATAGCATTCAGTACTTC. Residues: CASERGHDTYSIQYF.

J is TRBJ1-6 and V is TRBV7-8, with D hard to call. The V end was cut by 1 base, the J end by 6 bases, with 4 bases between. Looked up from germline, CDR1 is SGHVS and CDR2 is FQNEAQ. The length of the CDR3 is 13 residues. CDR3 in DNA: TGTGCCAGCAGCTTAGGCGTTAATTCACCCCTCCACTTT. It is translated as CASSLGVNSPLHF.

The chain has TRBV2 and TRBJ1-2; D is unclear. The CDR3 runs 16 residues. Germline CDR1 is SNHLY and CDR2 is FYNNEI. Trimming pared 0 bases from V and 2 bases from J, leaving 13 bases between. The CDR3 DNA follows: TGTGCCAGCAGTGAAGCGCTTCGGGCGTCGAACTATGGCTACACCTTC. It encodes CASSEALRASNYGYTF.

The V gene is TRBV19, the J gene TRBJ1-1, with TRBD1 matching over 7 bases. Germline lookup yields CDR1 LNHDA and CDR2 SQIVND (reference sequence). With 4 bases clipped from V and 5 bases from J, the junction kept 7 bases outside the gene matches. The length of the CDR3 is 14 residues. This chain's CDR3 is CASSKATGVTEAFF. CDR3 coding DNA: TGTGCCAGTAGTAAGGCTACAGGGGTGACTGAAGCTTTCTTT.

The chain carries TRBV28 and TRBJ2-7; 10 bases align to TRBD1. The trim removed 6 bases at V and 6 bases at J, leaving 20 bases unmatched. Germline loops: CDR1 MDHEN, CDR2 SYDVKM. The CDR3 spans 18 residues. In nucleotides, the CDR3 is TGTGCCAGCAGCTCCTGGACAGGGGGTAAATCGATCGGGGGCGAGCAGTACTTC. It translates to CASSSWTGGKSIGGEQYF.

The V and J genes are TRBV27 and TRBJ2-1; 10 bases align to TRBD2. This CDR3 spans 14 amino acids. Germline V gene lookup returns CDR1 MNHEY and CDR2 SMNVEV (reference sequence). V lost 7 bases, J lost 7 bases, and 7 bases stayed unmatched. CDR3: CASTPGTSANEQFF. DNA of the CDR3: TGTGCCAGCACCCCCGGGACTAGCGCGAATGAGCAGTTCTTC.

This rearrangement joins TRBV12-5 to TRBJ2-3, with TRBD1 identical over 7 bases. This CDR3 has 14 residues. Germline V lookup: CDR1 LGHNT, CDR2 FRNRAP. V trimming: 5 bases; J trimming: 5 bases; junction bases outside the gene matches: 7. The CDR3 region has the DNA TGTGCTAGTGGTCCCCGACAGGGCAGAGATACGCAGTATTTT. This gives the protein CASGPRQGRDTQYF.

This rearrangement joins TRBV29-1 to TRBJ2-7, with 8 bases aligning to TRBD2. The CDR3 is made up of 12 amino acids. Germline CDR1 SQVTM, CDR2 ANQGSEA. V lost 4 bases and J lost 3; bases outside the gene matches: 2. This chain's CDR3 is CSVVRGGYEQYF. The CDR3 DNA follows: TGCAGCGTTGTTCGGGGGGGCTACGAGCAGTACTTC.

Only a few counts were recorded for this clone. The chain is built from TRBV6-5 and TRBJ2-5, with D unresolved. Looked up from germline, CDR1 is MNHEY and CDR2 is SVGAGI. The CDR3 loop spans 14 amino acids. Trimming left V 0 bases short and J 1 base short, with 6 bases between. The CDR3 coding sequence is TGTGCCAGCAGTTACTCGATCGGCCAAGAGACCCAGTACTTC. Translated, it gives CASSYSIGQETQYF.

The chain is built from TRBV2 and TRBJ1-2; 7 bases are a match to TRBD1. The CDR3 covers 14 residues. The germline gives CDR1 SNHLY, CDR2 FYNNEI. Losses at the gene ends were 6 bases for V and 6 bases for J; bases not matched to a gene: 10. This CDR3 reads CASRDLGRGDGYTF. For the CDR3, the DNA is TGTGCCAGCAGGGACTTGGGCAGGGGGGATGGCTACACCTTC. Variable domain in full (rest from reference TRBV2 and TRBJ1-2): EPEVTQTPSHQVTQMGQEVILRCVPISNHLYFYWYRQILGQKVEFLVSFYNNEISEKSEIFDDQFSVERPDGSNFTLKIRSTKLEDSAMYFCASRDLGRGDGYTFGSGTRLTVV.

This chain links TRBV18 with TRBJ1-2; a weak D match, TRBD1 (5 bases). Trimming left V 3 bases short and J 3 bases short, with 11 bases between. Germline values: CDR1 KGHSH, CDR2 LQKENI. CDR3 length: 14 amino acids. In nucleotides, the CDR3 is TGTGCCAGCTCACCGAACCCGGGGGACTATGGCTACACCTTC. Its translation: CASSPNPGDYGYTF. The variable domain in full, with the rest retrieved from reference TRBV18 and TRBJ1-2, is NAGVMQNPRHLVRRRGQEARLRCSPMKGHSHVYWYRQLPEEGLKFMVYLQKENIIDESGMPKERFSAEFPKEGPSILRIQQVVRGDSAAYFCASSPNPGDYGYTFGSGTRLTVV.

This chain links TRBV10-2 with TRBJ1-2, with 7 bases aligning to TRBD1. Germline V gene lookup returns CDR1 WSHSY and CDR2 SAAADI. This CDR3 is 14 amino acids long. J gave up 4 bases and V 4 bases, and 6 bases lay outside the gene matches. CDR3 protein: CASSVPGTVYGYTF. The CDR3 DNA sequence: TGCGCCAGCAGTGTTCCCGGGACAGTCTATGGCTACACCTTC.

The chain has TRBV6-5 and TRBJ2-1; possibly TRBD1 or TRBD2 for D (7 bases each). CDR3 length: 14 residues. Trimming took off 6 bases at V and 3 bases at J, with 12 bases between the two ends. CDR1 and CDR2 (germline): MNHEY, SVGAGI. DNA of the CDR3: TGTGCCAGCAGGGGAGGGGGCCTCTACAATGAGCAGTTCTTC. Translated: CASRGGGLYNEQFF.

The V call is TRBV19, the J call TRBJ2-1, with D possibly matching TRBD2 (5 bases). V was clipped by 4 bases and J by 0 bases, with 10 bases between them. Looked up from germline, CDR1 is LNHDA and CDR2 is SQIVND (reference sequence). The CDR3 spans 15 residues. The CDR3 nucleotides read TGTGCCAGTAGTACGGAGCGGTCCTCCTACAATGAGCAGTTCTTC. It encodes CASSTERSSYNEQFF.

This clone was detected a few times. The rearrangement joins TRBV11-3 to TRBJ2-2; either TRBD1 or TRBD2 may fit D (5 bases each). This CDR3 has 15 residues. Germline V CDR1 and CDR2: SGHNT, YENEEA. V dropped 4 bases and J dropped 0 bases, with 9 bases sitting between them. CDR3 nucleotides: TGTGCCAGCAGCTGGGGACGTACGAACACCGGGGAGCTGTTTTTT. The encoded protein is CASSWGRTNTGELFF. Full variable domain (rest looked up from reference TRBV11-3 and TRBJ2-2): EAGVVQSPRYKIIEKKQPVAFWCNPISGHNTLYWYLQNLGQGPELLIRYENEEAVDDSQLPKDRFSAERLKGVDSTLKIQPAELGDSAVYLCASSWGRTNTGELFFGEGSRLTVL.

The chain joins TRBV23-1 to TRBJ1-4, with 9 positions matching TRBD1. TRBV23-1 is placed among ORFs of uncertain function. This CDR3 region has 14 residues. The V gene end was trimmed by 2 bases and the J gene end by 8 bases; junction bases not matched to a gene: 3. The chain's CDR3 is CASSQRTGEEKLFF. DNA for the CDR3: TGCGCCAGCAGTCAAAGGACAGGGGAAGAAAAACTGTTTTTT.

CDR3 sequence reads: CASSPTVRAEQFF. CDR3 sequence (DNA): TGTGCCAGCTCACCTACGGTCCGGGCTGAGCAGTTCTTC. The J gene is TRBJ2-1, the V gene TRBV18; no reliable D call. CDR3 length: 13 residues. V was cut by 3 bases and J by 9 bases, with 12 bases left in between. The germline V gene encodes CDR1 KGHSH and CDR2 LQKENI.

This clone has only a few counts. This CDR3 is CASSQDRTSQAQYF. In DNA form, the CDR3 reads TGTGCCAGCAGCCAAGATCGGACTAGTCAGGCGCAGTATTTT. The chain carries TRBV4-2 and TRBJ2-3; 7 bases are a match to TRBD2. Trimming cost V 0 bases and J 10 bases; bases outside gene matches: 7. Germline CDR1 and CDR2: LGHNA and YNFKEQ. The CDR3 has 14 amino acids.

The chain has TRBV28 and TRBJ1-5; TRBD1 is a possible D gene (5 bases). CDR3 length: 15 amino acids. The V gene's germline CDR1 is MDHEN and CDR2 SYDVKM. The V end lost 2 bases, the J end lost 4 bases, and 12 bases lay between the germline ends. The CDR3 sequence is CASSLTSGRNQPQHF. The CDR3, as DNA: TGTGCCAGCAGTTTAACATCGGGGCGAAATCAGCCCCAGCATTTT.

This clone was seen a few times. The chain uses TRBV6-5 and TRBJ1-5; the match to TRBD1 covers 7 bases. Germline assignment: CDR1 MNHEY and CDR2 SVGAGI. The CDR3 runs to 15 residues. V lost 6 bases to trimming and J lost 7 bases; unmatched junction nucleotides: 12. The CDR3 loop reads CASSQGNRGRQPQHF. CDR3 sequence (DNA): TGTGCCAGCAGCCAGGGGAACAGGGGAAGACAGCCCCAGCATTTT.

The chain links TRBV4-1 to TRBJ1-5, with TRBD1 as a possible D gene (6 bases). The V end was cut by 0 bases, the J end by 7 bases, with 19 bases between. CDR1 is MGHRA, CDR2 YSYEKL, per germline. The CDR3 is 17 amino acids. The DNA of the CDR3 is TGCGCCAGCAGCCAAGACTCGGGGGCCAGTTTATGGCAGCCCCAGCATTTT. Protein: CASSQDSGASLWQPQHF.

The chain recombines TRBV5-1 with TRBJ1-6; 8 positions agree with TRBD1. This CDR3 region has 16 residues. Germline CDR1 and CDR2: SGHRS and YFSETQ. The ends lost 4 bases at V and 10 bases at J; junction bases unmatched: 13. The CDR3 DNA sequence: TGCGCCAGCAGCCAAGGACAGGGACAAGTAGGCTCACCCCTCCACTTT. The encoded protein is CASSQGQGQVGSPLHF. The full variable domain, with the rest looked up from reference TRBV5-1 and TRBJ1-6, is KAGVTQTPRYLIKTRGQQVTLSCSPISGHRSVSWYQQTPGQGLQFLFEYFSETQRNKGNFPGRFSGRQFSNSRSEMNVSTLELGDSALYLCASSQGQGQVGSPLHFGNGTRLTVT.

The CDR3 region has the DNA TGTGCCAGCAGTTTTGGAAGTCGCGCTGAAGCTTTCTTT. Its protein product is CASSFGSRAEAFF. The V gene is TRBV12-3 or TRBV12-4, the J gene TRBJ1-1, with D unresolved. The V gene lost 3 bases and the J gene lost 6 bases, with 11 bases spanning the gap. This CDR3 has 13 amino acids.

This clone appeared a single time. The CDR3 nucleotides read TGTGCCACCTTACCTAGCAGGGCGAATCAGCCCCAGCATTTT. Its translation is CATLPSRANQPQHF. The rearrangement joins TRBV9 to TRBJ1-5; D may be TRBD1 (5 bases). The germline V gene has CDR1 SGDLS and CDR2 YYNGEE. CDR3 length: 14 amino acids. Trimming took 9 bases from V and 4 from J, leaving 17 bases between them.

This chain uses TRBV20-1 with TRBJ1-4, with D perhaps TRBD1 (6 bases). Trimming removed 3 bases from V and 5 bases from J, with 16 bases in between. This CDR3 has 15 amino acids. From germline, CDR1 is DFQATT and CDR2 SNEGSKA (reference sequence). Here the CDR3 DNA reads TGCAGTGCTAGTGAGTCGCAGGGGCGGAATGAAAAACTGTTTTTT. It codes for CSASESQGRNEKLFF.

The chain is built from TRBV5-1 and TRBJ1-3, with 8 positions matching TRBD1. The trim removed 1 base at V and 0 bases at J, leaving 18 bases unmatched. This CDR3 comprises 21 residues. Germline V CDR1 and CDR2: SGHRS, YFSETQ. The CDR3 region is CASSLRPAGQGGTVSGNTIYF. The CDR3 DNA follows: TGCGCCAGCAGCTTGAGGCCAGCAGGACAGGGAGGTACCGTCTCTGGAAACACCATATATTTT.

The chain joins TRBV28 to TRBJ2-7; 7 nucleotides agree with TRBD2. The CDR3 contains 13 residues. Trimming cost V 7 bases and J 3 bases; bases outside gene matches: 6. CDR1 is MDHEN, CDR2 SYDVKM, per germline. As DNA, the CDR3 is TGTGCCAGCATGGAGGGAGGGCACTACGAGCAGTACTTC. Translating it yields CASMEGGHYEQYF.

CDR3 DNA sequence: TGTGCTAGTGGGTCAGGAATTCCGCCTGAAGCTTTCTTT. Its translation: CASGSGIPPEAFF. The chain employs TRBV12-5 and TRBJ1-1; D ambiguous. Deletions cut 6 bases from V and 6 bases from J, with 14 bases between. The CDR3 contains 13 residues. CDR1 LGHNT and CDR2 FRNRAP come from the germline V gene.